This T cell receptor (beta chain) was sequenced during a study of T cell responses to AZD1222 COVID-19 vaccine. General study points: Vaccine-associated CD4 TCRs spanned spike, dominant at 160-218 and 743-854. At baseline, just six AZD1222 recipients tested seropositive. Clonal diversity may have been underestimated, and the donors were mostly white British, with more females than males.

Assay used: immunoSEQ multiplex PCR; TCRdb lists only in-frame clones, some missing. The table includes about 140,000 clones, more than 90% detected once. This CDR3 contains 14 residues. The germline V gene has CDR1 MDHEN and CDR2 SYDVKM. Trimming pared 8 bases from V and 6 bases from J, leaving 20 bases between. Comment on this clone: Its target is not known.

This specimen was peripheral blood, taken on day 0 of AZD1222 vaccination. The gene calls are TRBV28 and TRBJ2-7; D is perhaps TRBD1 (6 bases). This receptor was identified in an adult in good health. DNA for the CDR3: TGTGCCAGCTATTCCGTGGGGGCATCTGGCGAGCAGTACTTC. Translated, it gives CASYSVGASGEQYF. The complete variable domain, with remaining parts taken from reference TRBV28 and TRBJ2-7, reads DVKVTQSSRYLVKRTGEKVFLECVQDMDHENMFWYRQDPGLGLRLIYFSYDVKMKEKGDIPEGYSVSREKKERFSLILESASTNQTSMYLCASYSVGASGEQYFGPGTRLTVT.